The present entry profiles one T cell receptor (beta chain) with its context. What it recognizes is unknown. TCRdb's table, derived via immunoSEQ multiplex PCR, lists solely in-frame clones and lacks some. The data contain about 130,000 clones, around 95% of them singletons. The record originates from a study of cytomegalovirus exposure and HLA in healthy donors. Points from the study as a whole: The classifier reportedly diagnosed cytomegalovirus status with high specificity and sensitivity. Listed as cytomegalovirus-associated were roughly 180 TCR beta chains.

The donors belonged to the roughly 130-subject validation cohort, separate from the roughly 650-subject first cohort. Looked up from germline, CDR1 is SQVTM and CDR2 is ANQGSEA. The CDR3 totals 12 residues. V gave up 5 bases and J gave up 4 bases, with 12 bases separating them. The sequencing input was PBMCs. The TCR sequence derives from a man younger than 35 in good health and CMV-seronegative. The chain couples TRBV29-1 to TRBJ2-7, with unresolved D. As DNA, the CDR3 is TGCAGCGTTCTAGTCAGCTCTTACGAGCAGTACTTC. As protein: CSVLVSSYEQYF.